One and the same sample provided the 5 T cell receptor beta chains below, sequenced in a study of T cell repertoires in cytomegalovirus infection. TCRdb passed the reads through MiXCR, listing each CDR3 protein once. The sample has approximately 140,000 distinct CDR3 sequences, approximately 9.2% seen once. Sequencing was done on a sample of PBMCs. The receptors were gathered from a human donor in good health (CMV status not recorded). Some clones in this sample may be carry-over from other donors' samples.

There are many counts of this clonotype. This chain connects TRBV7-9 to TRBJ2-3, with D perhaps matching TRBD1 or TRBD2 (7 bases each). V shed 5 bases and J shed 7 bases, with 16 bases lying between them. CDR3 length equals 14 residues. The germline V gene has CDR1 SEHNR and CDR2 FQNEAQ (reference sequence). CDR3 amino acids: CASSPRGGLNTQYF. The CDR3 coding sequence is TGTGCCAGCAGCCCCAGGGGGGGCCTTAATACGCAGTATTTT.

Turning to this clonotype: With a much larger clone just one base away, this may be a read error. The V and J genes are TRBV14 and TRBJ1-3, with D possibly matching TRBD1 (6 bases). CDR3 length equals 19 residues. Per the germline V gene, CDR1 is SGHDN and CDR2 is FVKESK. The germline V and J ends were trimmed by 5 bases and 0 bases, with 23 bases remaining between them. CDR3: CASSLILGTRGRSGNTIYF. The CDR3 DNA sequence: TGTGCCAGCAGCTTGATACTTGGGACAAGAGGCCGCTCTGGAAACACCATATATTTT.

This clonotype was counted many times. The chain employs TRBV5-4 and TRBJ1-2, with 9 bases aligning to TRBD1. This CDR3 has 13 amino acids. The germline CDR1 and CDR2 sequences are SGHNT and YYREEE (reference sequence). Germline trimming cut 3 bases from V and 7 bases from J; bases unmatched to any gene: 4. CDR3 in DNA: TGTGCCAGCAGCTCTGGACAGGGGAGTGGCTACACCTTC. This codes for CASSSGQGSGYTF.

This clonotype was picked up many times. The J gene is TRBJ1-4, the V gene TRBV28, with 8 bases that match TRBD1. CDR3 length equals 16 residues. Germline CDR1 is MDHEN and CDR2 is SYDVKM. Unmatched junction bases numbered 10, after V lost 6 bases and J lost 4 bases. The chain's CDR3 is CASRPPGTGINEKLFF. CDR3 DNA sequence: TGTGCCAGCAGACCCCCAGGGACAGGAATTAATGAAAAACTGTTTTTT.

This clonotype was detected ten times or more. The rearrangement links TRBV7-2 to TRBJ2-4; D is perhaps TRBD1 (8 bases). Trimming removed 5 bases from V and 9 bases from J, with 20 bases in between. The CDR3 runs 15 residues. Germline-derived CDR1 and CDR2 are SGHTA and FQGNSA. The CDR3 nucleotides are TGTGCCAGCAGCCTAAACGGACAGGGAGGGTCCATTCAGTACTTC. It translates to CASSLNGQGGSIQYF.